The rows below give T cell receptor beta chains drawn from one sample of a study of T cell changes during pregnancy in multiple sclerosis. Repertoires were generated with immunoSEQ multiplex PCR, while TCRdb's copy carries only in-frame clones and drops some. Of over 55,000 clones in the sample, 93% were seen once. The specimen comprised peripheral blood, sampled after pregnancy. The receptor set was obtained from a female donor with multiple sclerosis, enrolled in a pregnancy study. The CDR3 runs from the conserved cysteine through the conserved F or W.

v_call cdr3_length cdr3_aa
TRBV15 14 CATSRDISTDTQYF
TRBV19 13 CASSEDRGQPQHF
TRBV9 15 CASGRDGSSYNEQFF
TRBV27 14 CASMLDFPSIEQFF
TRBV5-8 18 CASSLAGTSWGSAGELFF
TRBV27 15 CASSLLGQGVEKLFF
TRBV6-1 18 CASSATILGGRGNTEAFF
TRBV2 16 CASSPGLAGRMDEQYF
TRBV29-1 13 CSAQQGLGTEAFF
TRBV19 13 CASSMAQGYEQYF